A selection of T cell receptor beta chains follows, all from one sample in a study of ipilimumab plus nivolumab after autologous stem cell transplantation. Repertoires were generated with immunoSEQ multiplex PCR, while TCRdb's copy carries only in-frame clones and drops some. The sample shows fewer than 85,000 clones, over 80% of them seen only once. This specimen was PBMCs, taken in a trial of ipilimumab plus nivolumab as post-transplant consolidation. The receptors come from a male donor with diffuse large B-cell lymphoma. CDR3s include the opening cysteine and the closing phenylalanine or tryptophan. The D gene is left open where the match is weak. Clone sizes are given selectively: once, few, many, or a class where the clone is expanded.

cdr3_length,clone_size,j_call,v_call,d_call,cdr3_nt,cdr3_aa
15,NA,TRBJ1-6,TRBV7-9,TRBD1,TGTGCCAGCAGCTGGGGGGACAGTCATAATTCACCCCTCCACTTT,CASSWGDSHNSPLHF
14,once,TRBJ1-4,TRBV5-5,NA,TGTGCCAGCAGCCCCTGGGGGGGTTATGAAAAACTGTTTTTT,CASSPWGGYEKLFF
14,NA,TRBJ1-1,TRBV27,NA,TGTGCCAGCAGTGCGCGACACCAGGGGACTGAAGCTTTCTTT,CASSARHQGTEAFF
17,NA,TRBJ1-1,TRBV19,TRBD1,TGTGCCAGTAGTCCGAGAGGGACAGGGGATGTGAACACTGAAGCTTTCTTT,CASSPRGTGDVNTEAFF
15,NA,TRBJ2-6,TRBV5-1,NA,TGCGCCAGCAGCCTAACAGGAGCTGGGGCCAACGTCCTGACTTTC,CASSLTGAGANVLTF
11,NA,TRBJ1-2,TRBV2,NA,TGTGCCAGCAGCGTGCGAAATGGCTACACCTTC,CASSVRNGYTF
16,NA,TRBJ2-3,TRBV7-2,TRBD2,TGTGCCAGCAGCTTACTTCCCGGGGGGGCCACAGATACGCAGTATTTT,CASSLLPGGATDTQYF
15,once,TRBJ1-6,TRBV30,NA,TGTGCCTGGAAACAGCTAGCTAAAGGGGATTCACCCCTCCACTTT,CAWKQLAKGDSPLHF
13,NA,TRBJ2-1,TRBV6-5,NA,TGTGCCAGCAGTTTGGCAGGCGTACATGAGCAGTTCTTC,CASSLAGVHEQFF
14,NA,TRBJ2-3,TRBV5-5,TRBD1,TGTGCCAGCAGCGCACAGGGGGCGGCAGATACGCAGTATTTT,CASSAQGAADTQYF
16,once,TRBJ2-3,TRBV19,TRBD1,TGTGCCAGTAGTATAGAATCGGGACAGGGAATAGATACGCAGTATTTT,CASSIESGQGIDTQYF
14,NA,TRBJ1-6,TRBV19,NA,TGTGCCAGTAGTATAGCTCAGGGGAATTCACCCCTCCACTTT,CASSIAQGNSPLHF
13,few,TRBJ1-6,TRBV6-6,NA,TGTGCCAGCAGTTACGCGCAGATGTCACCCCTCCACTTT,CASSYAQMSPLHF
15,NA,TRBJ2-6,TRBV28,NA,TGTGCCAGCAGACTTGTGGGGACCGGGGCCAACGTCCTGACTTTC,CASRLVGTGANVLTF
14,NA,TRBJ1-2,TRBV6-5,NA,TGTGCCAGCAGTTACCCTCAAAAAACCTATGGCTACACCTTC,CASSYPQKTYGYTF
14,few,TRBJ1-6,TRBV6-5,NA,TGTGCCAGCAGTCTCCAGGGAATAGGTTCACCCCTCCACTTT,CASSLQGIGSPLHF
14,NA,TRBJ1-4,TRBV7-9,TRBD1,TGTGCCAGCAGCCCGGGACAGGGCAATGAAAAACTGTTTTTT,CASSPGQGNEKLFF
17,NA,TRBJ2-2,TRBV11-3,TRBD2,TGTGCCAGCAGCCCACCGACTAGCGGGGGCCCCACCGGGGAGCTGTTTTTT,CASSPPTSGGPTGELFF
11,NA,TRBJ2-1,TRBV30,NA,TGTGCCTCCACTGGGTACAATGAGCAGTTCTTC,CASTGYNEQFF
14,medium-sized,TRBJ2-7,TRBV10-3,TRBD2,TGTGCCATCAGTGAACCGGGACTAGCCGACGAGCAGTACTTC,CAISEPGLADEQYF
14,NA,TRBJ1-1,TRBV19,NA,TGTGCCAGTAGTATCGCCCGGGGGTCCACTGAAGCTTTCTTT,CASSIARGSTEAFF
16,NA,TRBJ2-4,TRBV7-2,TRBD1,TGTGCCAGCAGCTTACAGGGGGCCCTAGCCAAAAACATTCAGTACTTC,CASSLQGALAKNIQYF
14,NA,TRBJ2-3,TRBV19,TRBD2,TGTGCCACCCGAAAGCGGGGTAATGCGGATACGCAGTATTTT,CATRKRGNADTQYF
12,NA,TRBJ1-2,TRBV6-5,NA,TGTGCCAGCACCTTCTCGGGCGATGGCTACACCTTC,CASTFSGDGYTF
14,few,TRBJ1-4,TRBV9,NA,TGTGCCAGCAGTGTGACATCGTCTAATGAAAAACTGTTTTTT,CASSVTSSNEKLFF
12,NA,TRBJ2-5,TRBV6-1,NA,TGTGCCAGCAGTTTCAGTATAGAGACCCAGTACTTC,CASSFSIETQYF
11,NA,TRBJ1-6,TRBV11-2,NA,TGTGCCAGCAGTGAAATGGGGGCCCTCCACTTT,CASSEMGALHF
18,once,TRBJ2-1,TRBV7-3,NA,TGTGCCAGCAGCCCCCGGGGGAGATCCGTGAGCTCCTACAATGAGCAGTTCTTC,CASSPRGRSVSSYNEQFF
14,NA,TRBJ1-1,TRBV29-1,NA,TGCAGCGCCACGGGATTCCTCATGAACACTGAAGCTTTCTTT,CSATGFLMNTEAFF
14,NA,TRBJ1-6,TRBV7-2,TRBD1,TGTGCCAGCAGCTTACGACAGGGAAGTTTACCCCTCCACTTT,CASSLRQGSLPLHF
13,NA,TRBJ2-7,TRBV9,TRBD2,TGTGCCAGCAGCCTCGGGACTAGGGGCGAGCAGTACTTC,CASSLGTRGEQYF
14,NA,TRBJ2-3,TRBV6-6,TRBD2,TGTGCCAGCAAGACTAGCGGGCTGTCAGATACGCAGTATTTT,CASKTSGLSDTQYF
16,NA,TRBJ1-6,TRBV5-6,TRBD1,TGTGCCAGCAGTTTAGACAGGGGACACTATAATTCACCCCTCCACTTT,CASSLDRGHYNSPLHF
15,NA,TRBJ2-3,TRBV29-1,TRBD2,TGCAGCGTTGGGGGTTCAGCGGGGGACACAGATACGCAGTATTTT,CSVGGSAGDTDTQYF
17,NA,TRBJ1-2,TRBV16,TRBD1,TGTGCCAGCAGCCCGAAGACAGGGGAGCTCCTCAACTATGGCTACACCTTC,CASSPKTGELLNYGYTF
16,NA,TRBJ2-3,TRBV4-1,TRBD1,TGCGCCAGCAGCCAACTCACAAAGGACAGGCACCGTACGCAGTATTTT,CASSQLTKDRHRTQYF
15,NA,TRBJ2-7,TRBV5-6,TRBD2,TGTGCCAGCAGCCCGGGACTAGCTCAGGGGTACGAGCAGTACTTC,CASSPGLAQGYEQYF
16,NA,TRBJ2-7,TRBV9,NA,TGTGCCAGCAGCGTAGTGGACAAAAGGTTTGTTTACGAGCAGTACTTC,CASSVVDKRFVYEQYF
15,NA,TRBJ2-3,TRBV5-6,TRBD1,TGTGCCAGCAGCGCGGAGAAGACAGGGACAGATACGCAGTATTTT,CASSAEKTGTDTQYF
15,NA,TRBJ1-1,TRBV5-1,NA,TGCGCCAGCAGCTTGGGGGTGGTGGTCGGCACTGAAGCTTTCTTT,CASSLGVVVGTEAFF
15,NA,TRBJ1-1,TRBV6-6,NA,TGTGCCAGCAGTTACTCCGAGGGACCGGGGACTGAAGCTTTCTTT,CASSYSEGPGTEAFF
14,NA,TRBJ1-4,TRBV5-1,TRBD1,TGCGCCAGCAGAGTAGGGACAGGGGCTGAAAAACTGTTTTTT,CASRVGTGAEKLFF
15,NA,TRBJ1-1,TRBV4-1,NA,TGCGCCAGCAGCCTCTCATTGAGGGGGAACACTGAAGCTTTCTTT,CASSLSLRGNTEAFF
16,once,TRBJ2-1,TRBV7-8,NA,TGTGCCAGCCTAGTAGGTACAGGATTCCTGGGCAATGAGCAGTTCTTC,CASLVGTGFLGNEQFF
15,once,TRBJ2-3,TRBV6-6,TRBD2,TGTGCCAGCACTCCGACTAGCGGCCCCACAGATACGCAGTATTTT,CASTPTSGPTDTQYF
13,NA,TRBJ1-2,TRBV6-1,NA,TGTGCCAGCAGGACAGCCGAGTCCTATGGCTACACCTTC,CASRTAESYGYTF
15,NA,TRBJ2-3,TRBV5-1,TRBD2,TGCGCCAGCAGCTTGTCCCCGGGGGGGACAGATACGCAGTATTTT,CASSLSPGGTDTQYF
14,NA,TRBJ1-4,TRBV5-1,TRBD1,TGCGCCAGCAGCTTGATACAGGGGAGGCAAAAACTGTTTTTT,CASSLIQGRQKLFF
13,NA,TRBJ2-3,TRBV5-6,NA,TGTGCCAGCAGCTTGACAGGGAGAGATACGCAGTATTTT,CASSLTGRDTQYF
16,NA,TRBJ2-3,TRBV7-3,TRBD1,TGTGCCAGCAGCTCCCGGGACGGCAGGGGGAAAGATACGCAGTATTTT,CASSSRDGRGKDTQYF
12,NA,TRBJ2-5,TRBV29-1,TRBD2,TGCAGCGTTCAGGGAGGGTTCGAGACCCAGTACTTC,CSVQGGFETQYF
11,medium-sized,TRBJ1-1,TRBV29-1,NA,TGCAGCGTTGGCATGACCGGGGAAGCTTTCTTT,CSVGMTGEAFF
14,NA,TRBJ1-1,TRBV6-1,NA,TGTGCCAGCAGTGCCGGGGATCGGGTCACTGAAGCTTTCTTT,CASSAGDRVTEAFF
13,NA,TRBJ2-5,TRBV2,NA,TGTGCCAGCAGTGTGGACAGAAAAGAGACCCAGTACTTC,CASSVDRKETQYF
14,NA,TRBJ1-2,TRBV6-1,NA,TGTGCCAGCAGACGACCTGGTTGGGACTATGGCTACACCTTC,CASRRPGWDYGYTF